This TCR beta chain was identified in a study of control samples from healthy donors and cancer patients. The length of the CDR3 is 13 residues. Trimming cost V 6 bases and J 8 bases; bases outside gene matches: 4. CDR1 is MDHEN and CDR2 is SYDVKM in the germline V gene. Data came from immunoSEQ multiplex PCR; TCRdb stores just in-frame clones and leaves some out. The sample has around 170,000 clones; 80% to 95% are singletons. This clone was seen only once. The origin of this receptor is a woman aged 25 to 39 in good health. Input material: blood. V and J are TRBV28 and TRBJ1-4, with 9 bases that match TRBD1. CDR3 nucleotides: TGTGCCAGCAGGCCCGGGACAGGGGAAAAACTGTTTTTT. Translated: CASRPGTGEKLFF. Complete variable domain (other parts from reference TRBV28 and TRBJ1-4): DVKVTQSSRYLVKRTGEKVFLECVQDMDHENMFWYRQDPGLGLRLIYFSYDVKMKEKGDIPEGYSVSREKKERFSLILESASTNQTSMYLCASRPGTGEKLFFGSGTQLSVL.